This TCR beta chain came from a study of blood T cell repertoires in COVID-19. About the research overall: Specimens from acute and convalescent COVID-19 originated in the United States, Italy and Spain. T cells, B-cell-depleted T cells, or PBMCs provided the cDNA or gDNA that served as material.

Produced via immunoSEQ multiplex PCR; TCRdb's table is partial and in-frame only. Of around 250,000 clones detected, 65% to 85% appear once; the ten largest clones hold approximately 6%. The CDR3 has 14 residues. The ends were cut back, 1 base at V and 1 base at J, with 4 bases in the middle. The germline CDR1 and CDR2 sequences are LNHDA and SQIVND (reference sequence). This rearrangement joins TRBV19 to TRBJ2-2; D gene ambiguous. This TCR was recovered from an elderly man with acute or convalescent COVID-19. The sequencing input was peripheral blood. The DNA for the CDR3 is TGTGCCAGTAGTATAGCCCGGAACACCGGGGAGCTGTTTTTT. As protein: CASSIARNTGELFF.